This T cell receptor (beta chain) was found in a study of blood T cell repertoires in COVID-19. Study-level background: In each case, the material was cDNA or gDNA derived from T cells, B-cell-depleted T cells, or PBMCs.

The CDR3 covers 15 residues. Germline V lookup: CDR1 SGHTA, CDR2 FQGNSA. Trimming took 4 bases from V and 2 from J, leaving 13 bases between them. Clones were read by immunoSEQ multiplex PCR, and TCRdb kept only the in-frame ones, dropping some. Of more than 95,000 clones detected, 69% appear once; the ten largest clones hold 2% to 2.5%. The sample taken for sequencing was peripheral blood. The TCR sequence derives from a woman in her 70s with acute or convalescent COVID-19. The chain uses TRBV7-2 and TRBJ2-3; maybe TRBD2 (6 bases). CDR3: CASSSFSGPTDTQYF. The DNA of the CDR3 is TGTGCCAGCAGCTCGTTTAGCGGCCCCACAGATACGCAGTATTTT.